The present TCR beta chain was sequenced within a study of cytomegalovirus exposure and HLA in healthy donors. Regarding the study as a whole: Altogether, 150 or so TCR beta chains were recorded as cytomegalovirus-associated. A highly shared variant cluster was judged a likely technical artifact.

Germline V gene lookup returns CDR1 SGHTA and CDR2 FQGNSA. CDR3 length equals 14 residues. V was pared by 4 bases and J by 7 bases, with 3 bases of the junction left unmatched. PCR involved 60 Vbeta and 13 Jbeta primers. The data were produced by immunoSEQ multiplex PCR, yet TCRdb's version contains in-frame clones alone and is incomplete. This sample has 76,000 or so clones, with 73% found just once. This clone was found a few times. Its antigen is as yet unknown. This TCR was sampled from a woman aged 40 to 55 in good health and CMV-seropositive. J is TRBJ1-6 and V is TRBV7-2, with 8 bases that match TRBD1. The sequencing input was PBMCs. In DNA form, the CDR3 reads TGTGCCAGCAGCTCCAGACAGGGGAATTCACCCCTCCACTTT. Protein product: CASSSRQGNSPLHF.